Sequencing of this T cell receptor beta chain was carried out in a study of blood T cell repertoires in COVID-19. Across the whole study: The cDNA or gDNA used as material had been derived from T cells, B-cell-depleted T cells, or PBMCs.

Authors' analysis steps: How many nucleated cells were present was estimated from reference gene primer amplification. Clones were sequenced by immunoSEQ multiplex PCR, and TCRdb holds only the in-frame ones, with some missing. V, J and clone size derive from that table, while D and trimming were established from the DNA sequence. The table records about 140,000 clones, more than 80% of them present only once. The length of the CDR3 is 12 residues. From germline, CDR1 is LNHDA and CDR2 SQIVND (reference sequence). V was shortened by 8 bases and J by 1 base, with 8 bases between the two germline ends.

J is TRBJ1-1 and V is TRBV19, with unresolved D. This TCR was sampled from a human donor in a cohort sampled during active COVID-19. The sequenced sample was peripheral blood. CDR3 in amino acids: CASLYRNTEAFF. The CDR3 DNA follows: TGTGCCAGTCTGTACAGGAACACTGAAGCTTTCTTT.